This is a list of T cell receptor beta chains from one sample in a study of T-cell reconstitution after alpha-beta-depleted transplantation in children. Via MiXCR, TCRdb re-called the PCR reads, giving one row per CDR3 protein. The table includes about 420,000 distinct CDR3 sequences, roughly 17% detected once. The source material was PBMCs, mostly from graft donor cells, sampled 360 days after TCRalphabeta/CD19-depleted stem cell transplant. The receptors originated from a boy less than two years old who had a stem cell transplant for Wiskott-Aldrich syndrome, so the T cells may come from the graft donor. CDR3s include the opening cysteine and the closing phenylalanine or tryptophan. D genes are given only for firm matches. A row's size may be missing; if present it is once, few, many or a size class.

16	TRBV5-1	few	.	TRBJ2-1	TGCGCCAGCAGCTTGAAGGGGAGTAACTCCTACAATGAGCAGTTCTTC	CASSLKGSNSYNEQFF
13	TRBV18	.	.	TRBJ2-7	TGTGCCAGCTCACCAAAGACGCCCTTCGAGCAGTACTTC	CASSPKTPFEQYF
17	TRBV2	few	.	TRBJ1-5	TGTGCCAGCAGTGAAGTGAACCAGGGGACAAGCAATCAGCCCCAGCATTTT	CASSEVNQGTSNQPQHF
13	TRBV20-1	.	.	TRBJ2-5	TGCAGTGCCCCCTTGACAGGCCAAGAGACCCAGTACTTC	CSAPLTGQETQYF
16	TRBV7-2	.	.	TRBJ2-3	TGTGCCAGCAGCTTAGACCCAATAGCGGTCACAGATACGCAGTATTTT	CASSLDPIAVTDTQYF
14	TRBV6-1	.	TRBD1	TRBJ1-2	TGTGCCAGCAGGCCGACAGGGTTCAACTATGGCTACACCTTC	CASRPTGFNYGYTF
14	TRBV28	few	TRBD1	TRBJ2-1	TGTGCCAGCAGGGGGGACAGGGGCAACAATGAGCAGTTCTTC	CASRGDRGNNEQFF
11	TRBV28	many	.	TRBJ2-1	TGTGCCAGCAGTTTTTTGCATGAGCAGTTCTTC	CASSFLHEQFF
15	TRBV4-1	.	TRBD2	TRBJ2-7	TGCGCCAGCAGCCAACTGGCGGGAGTAGGGTACGAGCAGTACTTC	CASSQLAGVGYEQYF
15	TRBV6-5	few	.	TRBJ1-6	TGTGCCAGCAGTTACTCCGGACAGCGTCGTTCACCCCTCCACTTT	CASSYSGQRRSPLHF
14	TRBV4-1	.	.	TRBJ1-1	TGCGCCAGCAGCCAAGATGTCGGACGCACTGAAGCTTTCTTT	CASSQDVGRTEAFF
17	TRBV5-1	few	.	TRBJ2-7	TGCGCCAGCAGCTTGAAGTTGGGACACCTCAGCTCCTACGAGCAGTACTTC	CASSLKLGHLSSYEQYF
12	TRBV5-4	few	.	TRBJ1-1	TGTGCCAGCAGGGGACCTGGAGCTGAAGCTTTCTTT	CASRGPGAEAFF
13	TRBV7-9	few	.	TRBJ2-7	TGTGCCAGCAGCCTGAAAGGGATGTACGAGCAGTACTTC	CASSLKGMYEQYF
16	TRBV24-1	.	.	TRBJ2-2	TGTGCCACCAGTGATTTTGCTAGCCCGAACACCGGGGAGCTGTTTTTT	CATSDFASPNTGELFF
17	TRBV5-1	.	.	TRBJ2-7	TGCGCCAGCAGCTTGTTTACATCCCGGGTCCCCTCCTACGAGCAGTACTTC	CASSLFTSRVPSYEQYF
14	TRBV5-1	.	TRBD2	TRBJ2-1	TGCGCCAGCGTTGAGCGGGAGGGCCGGTATGAGCAGTTCTTC	CASVEREGRYEQFF
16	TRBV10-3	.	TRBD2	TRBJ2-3	TGTGCCATCAGAACTAGCGGGGGCCATAGCACAGATACGCAGTATTTT	CAIRTSGGHSTDTQYF
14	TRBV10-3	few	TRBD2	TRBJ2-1	TGTGCCATCAGCGGGACTAGCGAATACAATGAGCAGTTCTTC	CAISGTSEYNEQFF
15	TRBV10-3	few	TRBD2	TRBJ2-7	TGTGCCATCAGTAGACTAGCGGTGAGCTCCTACGAGCAGTACTTC	CAISRLAVSSYEQYF
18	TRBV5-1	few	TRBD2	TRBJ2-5	TGCGCCAGCAGCTTGGTAATCGGGGGGGCCTCGTACCAAGAGACCCAGTACTTC	CASSLVIGGASYQETQYF
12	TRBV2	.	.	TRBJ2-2	TGTGCCAGCAGTGAGCGCACCGGGGAGCTGTTTTTT	CASSERTGELFF
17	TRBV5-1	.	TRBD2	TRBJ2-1	TGCGCCAGCAGCTTTACCCCGGGACTAGCGGGGACCAATGAGCAGTTCTTC	CASSFTPGLAGTNEQFF
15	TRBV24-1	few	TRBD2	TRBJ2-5	TGTGCCACCAGTGATTTTGAGGCGGGAGAAGAGACCCAGTACTTC	CATSDFEAGEETQYF
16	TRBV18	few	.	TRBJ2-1	TGTGCCAGCTCACCACTTCCGGCAGTCCGCTACAATGAGCAGTTCTTC	CASSPLPAVRYNEQFF
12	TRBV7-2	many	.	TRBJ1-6	TGTGCCAGCAGCCCGAGCATCGGACCCCTCCACTTT	CASSPSIGPLHF
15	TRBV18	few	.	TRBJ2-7	TGTGCCAGCTCAGCAGGGAACCCCACACCCCACGAGCAGTACTTC	CASSAGNPTPHEQYF